This is a list of T cell receptor beta chains from one sample in a study of a mutant IDH1 vaccine in newly diagnosed glioma. The table came from immunoSEQ multiplex PCR; TCRdb's copy has only in-frame clones and leaves some out. The sample lists 85,000 to 100,000 clones, about 87% occurring once. The sequenced sample was PBMCs, obtained from a glioma patient treated with radiotherapy, temozolomide or both. These TCRs come from a woman in her forties or fifties with glioma. CDR3s include the opening cysteine and the closing phenylalanine or tryptophan. A D gene is named only where the DNA matches it firmly. Size values are once, few and many counts, or a class for expanded clones, and some rows have none.

D: TRBD1; size: -; V: TRBV10-1; J: TRBJ2-5; DNA: TGCGCCAGCAGCCCCGGGACAGGGACCCTCCAAGAGACCCAGTACTTC; CDR3: CASSPGTGTLQETQYF
D: TRBD1; size: -; V: TRBV30; J: TRBJ2-2; DNA: TGTGCTTGGGACAGTTCGAACACCGGGGAGCTGTTTTTT; CDR3: CAWDSSNTGELFF
D: -; size: -; V: TRBV7-6; J: TRBJ2-7; DNA: TGTGCCAGCAGCCGTACAGGGATGTACGAGCAGTACTTC; CDR3: CASSRTGMYEQYF
D: -; size: -; V: TRBV27; J: TRBJ1-1; DNA: TGTGCCAGCAGTTTAACGGGGGTCGTCACTGAAGCTTTCTTT; CDR3: CASSLTGVVTEAFF
D: TRBD1; size: -; V: TRBV6-1; J: TRBJ1-4; DNA: TGTGCCAGCAGTAACCCGACAGGGCCGGGGGAAAAACTGTTTTTT; CDR3: CASSNPTGPGEKLFF
D: -; size: -; V: TRBV7-9; J: TRBJ1-2; DNA: TGTGCCAGCAGCCCCCAGGCCTATGGCTACACCTTC; CDR3: CASSPQAYGYTF
D: -; size: -; V: TRBV5-6; J: TRBJ2-3; DNA: TGTGCCAGCAGCTTGGAGGTGGGGCCAGATACGCAGTATTTT; CDR3: CASSLEVGPDTQYF
D: -; size: -; V: TRBV5-8; J: TRBJ2-7; DNA: TGTGCCAGCAGCTACGCGGCGGGAAGCTACGAGCAGTACTTC; CDR3: CASSYAAGSYEQYF
D: -; size: once; V: TRBV6-5; J: TRBJ2-7; DNA: TGTGCCAGCAGCGCCCCCCCACTCTACGAGCAGTACTTC; CDR3: CASSAPPLYEQYF
D: TRBD1; size: -; V: TRBV10-3; J: TRBJ2-7; DNA: TGTGCCATCCAGAGACAGGGACGAGAGCAGTACTTC; CDR3: CAIQRQGREQYF
D: -; size: -; V: TRBV7-9; J: TRBJ1-1; DNA: TGTGCCAGCAGCTTAATGGACGGATTGAACACTGAAGCTTTCTTT; CDR3: CASSLMDGLNTEAFF
D: -; size: -; V: TRBV7-9; J: TRBJ1-5; DNA: TGTGCCAGCAGTCCGTGGGGGAATCAGCCCCAGCATTTT; CDR3: CASSPWGNQPQHF
D: TRBD1; size: -; V: TRBV18; J: TRBJ2-1; DNA: TGTGCCAGTTCCTTTGAGGGGGCGCCGGGGAATGAGCAGTTCTTC; CDR3: CASSFEGAPGNEQFF
D: TRBD1; size: -; V: TRBV11-2; J: TRBJ2-2; DNA: TGTGCCAGCAGCTTAGGGACACAGGGGCGCGGGACCGGGGAGCTGTTTTTT; CDR3: CASSLGTQGRGTGELFF
D: -; size: once; V: TRBV14; J: TRBJ1-4; DNA: TGTGCCAGCAGCCCCCCGGGTGAAAAACTGTTTTTT; CDR3: CASSPPGEKLFF
D: -; size: once; V: TRBV6-6; J: TRBJ2-7; DNA: TGTGCCAGCAGCACTAATATGGGAGCCCTTTACGAGCAGTACTTC; CDR3: CASSTNMGALYEQYF
D: TRBD1; size: -; V: TRBV27; J: TRBJ2-7; DNA: TGTGCCAGCAGCCGGACAGGGTACTACGAGCAGTACTTC; CDR3: CASSRTGYYEQYF
D: -; size: -; V: TRBV4-1; J: TRBJ2-6; DNA: TGCGCCAGCAGCCAAGGACCTTCTGGGGCCAACGTCCTGACTTTC; CDR3: CASSQGPSGANVLTF
D: TRBD1; size: -; V: TRBV29-1; J: TRBJ2-2; DNA: TGCAGCGGGGGACAGCCGAACACCGGGGAGCTGTTTTTT; CDR3: CSGGQPNTGELFF
D: TRBD1; size: -; V: TRBV7-9; J: TRBJ1-4; DNA: TGTGCCAGCAGCTTAGATGACAGGGGCGTATTAAATGAAAAACTGTTTTTT; CDR3: CASSLDDRGVLNEKLFF
D: -; size: -; V: TRBV6-6; J: TRBJ2-2; DNA: TGTGCCAGCACCGAAAACACCGGGGAGCTGTTTTTT; CDR3: CASTENTGELFF
D: -; size: -; V: TRBV19; J: TRBJ1-5; DNA: TGTGCCAGTACCGATCCATTGGGGTCTTGGCAGCCCCAGCATTTT; CDR3: CASTDPLGSWQPQHF
D: -; size: once; V: TRBV6-6; J: TRBJ1-4; DNA: TGTGCCAGCACCGACGGGGCTACAACTAATGAAAAACTGTTTTTT; CDR3: CASTDGATTNEKLFF
D: TRBD1; size: -; V: TRBV6-6; J: TRBJ1-1; DNA: TGTGCCAGCAGACCAGGGGGAGGTCGGATGAACACTGAAGCTTTCTTT; CDR3: CASRPGGGRMNTEAFF
D: -; size: -; V: TRBV30; J: TRBJ2-1; DNA: TGTGCCTGGAAACGCGGGGTCCCTTACAATGAGCAGTTCTTC; CDR3: CAWKRGVPYNEQFF
D: -; size: -; V: TRBV9; J: TRBJ2-1; DNA: TGTGCCAGCTCGACCCCCTTCGGCAATGAGCAGTTCTTC; CDR3: CASSTPFGNEQFF
D: -; size: -; V: TRBV5-6; J: TRBJ1-3; DNA: TGTGCCAGCAGCTTGGGTCAGTCTAGAAACACCATATATTTT; CDR3: CASSLGQSRNTIYF
D: -; size: -; V: TRBV6-6; J: TRBJ1-1; DNA: TGTGCCAGCAGTCCCATCGGGGCGGGCACTGAAGCTTTCTTT; CDR3: CASSPIGAGTEAFF
D: TRBD1; size: -; V: TRBV5-1; J: TRBJ1-1; DNA: TGCGCCAGCAGCCCGGGACAGGGAAACACTGAAGCTTTCTTT; CDR3: CASSPGQGNTEAFF
D: TRBD1; size: -; V: TRBV19; J: TRBJ1-1; DNA: TGTGCCAGTATGGGACAGGGGAAAACTGAAGCTTTCTTT; CDR3: CASMGQGKTEAFF
D: TRBD1; size: -; V: TRBV5-5; J: TRBJ2-7; DNA: TGTGCCAGCAGCCCGGGACAGGACTCCTACGAGCAGTACTTC; CDR3: CASSPGQDSYEQYF
D: -; size: -; V: TRBV5-4; J: TRBJ2-2; DNA: TGTGCCAGCAGCTTGGGGATAGCGTCAATCACCGGGGAGCTGTTTTTT; CDR3: CASSLGIASITGELFF
D: TRBD2; size: -; V: TRBV28; J: TRBJ2-1; DNA: TGTGCCAGCAGTTTAAGTCGAGGGCTAGCGGGAAGGAATGAGCAGTTCTTC; CDR3: CASSLSRGLAGRNEQFF
D: -; size: -; V: TRBV5-5; J: TRBJ2-7; DNA: TGTGCCAGCAGCTTGATCCAACAGGGCAGAGGGCAGTACTTC; CDR3: CASSLIQQGRGQYF
D: -; size: -; V: TRBV11-2; J: TRBJ2-7; DNA: TGTGCCAGCAGCCCCCCGTCGGCCGGCCGCTACGAGCAGTACTTC; CDR3: CASSPPSAGRYEQYF
D: -; size: -; V: TRBV5-4; J: TRBJ1-1; DNA: TGTGCCAGCAGCTTGGCGGGGGGAGGATATGGTGAAGCTTTCTTT; CDR3: CASSLAGGGYGEAFF
D: TRBD1; size: -; V: TRBV5-1; J: TRBJ1-4; DNA: TGCGCCAGCAGCTTGGGGGGACAGGCAACTAATGAAAAACTGTTTTTT; CDR3: CASSLGGQATNEKLFF
D: -; size: -; V: TRBV5-4; J: TRBJ1-2; DNA: TGTGCCAGCAGCATGACTCCTAACTATGGCTACACCTTC; CDR3: CASSMTPNYGYTF
D: -; size: -; V: TRBV28; J: TRBJ1-4; DNA: TGTGCCAGCAGTCCCCGGACAGCCGTGCCGGGAAAACTGTTTTTT; CDR3: CASSPRTAVPGKLFF
D: -; size: -; V: TRBV19; J: TRBJ2-7; DNA: TGTGCCAGTAGTGGGGTGCACGAGCAGTACTTC; CDR3: CASSGVHEQYF
D: -; size: -; V: TRBV2; J: TRBJ2-4; DNA: TGTGCCAGCAATGGGGAGGCTGCTTCGAGGGTCATTCAGTACTTC; CDR3: CASNGEAASRVIQYF
D: -; size: -; V: TRBV6-5; J: TRBJ2-5; DNA: TGTGCCAGCAGCACCTCACTCGGGGATCAAGAGACCCAGTACTTC; CDR3: CASSTSLGDQETQYF